Shown below are 31 T cell receptor beta chains from a single sample sequenced in a study of OX40 agonist ivuxolimab in advanced cancers. The repertoire was sequenced with immunoSEQ multiplex PCR; TCRdb's copy has only in-frame clones and lacks some. This table holds some 64,000 clones, 82% found once. This material consisted of CD4+ or CD8+ T cells sorted from blood, taken in a trial of the OX40 agonist ivuxolimab. These receptors all stem from an adult with an advanced solid tumor such as melanoma, head and neck, liver or kidney cancer.

The chain is built from TRBV18 and TRBJ1-5; possibly TRBD1 for D (6 bases). This CDR3 spans 16 amino acids. V was shortened by 2 bases and J by 0 bases, with 11 bases between the two germline ends. The germline CDR1 and CDR2 sequences are KGHSH and LQKENI. Here the CDR3 DNA reads TGTGCCAGCTCACCATCCCAGGGGTATAGCAATCAGCCCCAGCATTTT. Protein product: CASSPSQGYSNQPQHF.

The chain joins TRBV30 to TRBJ2-1, with 8 bases lining up with TRBD1. Germline CDR1 GTSNPN, CDR2 SVGIG (reference sequence). With 5 bases clipped from V and 7 bases from J, the junction kept 10 bases outside the gene matches. CDR3 size: 14 residues. The chain's CDR3 is CAWDRDRRRNEQFF. In DNA, the CDR3 is TGTGCCTGGGACCGGGACAGGAGGCGGAATGAGCAGTTCTTC.

This rearrangement joins TRBV9 to TRBJ2-1; D may be TRBD1 (6 bases). In germline, CDR1 is SGDLS, CDR2 YYNGEE. Trimming removed 6 bases at V and 1 base at J, with 11 bases between. The CDR3 runs 14 residues. The CDR3 protein is CASTPRGSYNEQFF. The CDR3, as DNA: TGTGCCAGCACCCCCAGGGGTTCCTACAATGAGCAGTTCTTC.

As DNA, the CDR3 is TGTGCCAGCACCCGGGTCAAGCAGTCCTACGAGCAGTACTTC. This sequence encodes CASTRVKQSYEQYF. The V and J genes are TRBV7-2 and TRBJ2-7; D ambiguous. Germline V gene data show CDR1 as SGHTA and CDR2 as FQGNSA. V was cut by 7 bases and J by 1 base, with 14 bases left in between. CDR3 length equals 14 residues.

The V call is TRBV10-3, the J call TRBJ2-7; D not certain. V was clipped by 2 bases and J by 3 bases, with 2 bases between them. Germline V gene sequence: CDR1 ENHRY, CDR2 SYGVKD. This CDR3 spans 11 amino acids. The CDR3 is CAISEDYEQYF. CDR3 DNA sequence: TGTGCCATCAGTGAGGACTACGAGCAGTACTTC.

This chain uses TRBV7-2 with TRBJ2-2; maybe TRBD1 (6 bases). The CDR3 has 15 amino acids. CDR1 SGHTA and CDR2 FQGNSA come from the germline V gene. Trimming removed 2 bases at V and 3 bases at J, with 10 bases between. CDR3: CASSLWGRDTGELFF. The CDR3 region has the DNA TGTGCCAGCAGCTTATGGGGGCGGGACACCGGGGAGCTGTTTTTT.

This clone was detected only a few times. The chain is built from TRBV9 and TRBJ2-5; D is undetermined. The CDR3 loop spans 14 amino acids. Looked up from germline, CDR1 is SGDLS and CDR2 is YYNGEE. V lost 0 bases and J 7 bases, leaving 13 bases between the germline ends. The CDR3 DNA follows: TGTGCCAGCAGCGTAGCTCCTCTAGGATCGACCCAGTACTTC. Translation gives CASSVAPLGSTQYF.

The J gene is TRBJ2-5, the V gene TRBV4-1; weak D call: TRBD2 (7 bases). V dropped 5 bases and J dropped 2 bases, with 24 bases sitting between them. The CDR3 sequence is 18 residues long. Germline values: CDR1 MGHRA, CDR2 YSYEKL. The chain's CDR3 is CASSNLQEGGFRQETQYF. CDR3 coding DNA: TGCGCCAGCAGCAATTTACAGGAGGGGGGGTTTCGACAAGAGACCCAGTACTTC.

The genes are TRBV7-9 and TRBJ2-6, with 10 bases aligning to TRBD2. This CDR3 spans 18 amino acids. CDR1 is SEHNR, CDR2 FQNEAQ, per germline (reference sequence). J lost 0 bases, V lost 6 bases, and 8 bases had no gene match. CDR3 region: CASSPGLAVSSGANVLTF. Here the CDR3 DNA reads TGTGCCAGCAGTCCAGGACTAGCGGTTAGCTCTGGGGCCAACGTCCTGACTTTC.

The V gene is TRBV28, the J gene TRBJ2-3; 11 bases fit TRBD2. This CDR3 has 15 residues. Germline-derived CDR1 and CDR2 are MDHEN and SYDVKM. V lost 5 bases, J lost 5 bases, and 6 bases stayed unmatched. CDR3 coding DNA: TGTGCCAGCAGTCCACCTGGACTAGCGGGAGATACGCAGTATTTT. This translates into CASSPPGLAGDTQYF. Based on the CDR3 plus reference TRBV28 and TRBJ2-3, the full variable domain is DVKVTQSSRYLVKRTGEKVFLECVQDMDHENMFWYRQDPGLGLRLIYFSYDVKMKEKGDIPEGYSVSREKKERFSLILESASTNQTSMYLCASSPPGLAGDTQYFGPGTRLTVL.

J is TRBJ1-5 and V is TRBV21-1; the listed D gene, TRBD1, was not tested against the DNA. TRBV21-1 is listed as a pseudogene. This CDR3 has 16 amino acids. CDR3 nucleotides: TGTGCCAGGATTAAGGAGGGGACAGGGGGGTATCAGCCCCAGCATTTT. Amino acids: CARIKEGTGGYQPQHF.

The CDR3 loop reads CASSQLQGANTEAFF. CDR3 sequence (DNA): TGTGCCAGCAGTCAGCTACAGGGGGCGAACACTGAAGCTTTCTTT. V gene TRBV27 combines with J gene TRBJ1-1; 9 bases are a match to TRBD1. V lost 5 bases, J lost 1 base, and 5 bases stayed unmatched. This CDR3 contains 15 residues. From germline, CDR1 is MNHEY and CDR2 SMNVEV (reference sequence).

This chain uses TRBV9 with TRBJ2-1; 7 bases match TRBD1. J was trimmed by 0 bases and V by 3 bases; bases with no gene match: 3. CDR1 and CDR2 (germline): SGDLS, YYNGEE. This CDR3 is built from 15 residues. CDR3 sequence (DNA): TGTGCCAGCAGCGCAGGGGGAACCTCCTACAATGAGCAGTTCTTC. It specifies CASSAGGTSYNEQFF.

This clone was detected only once. The chain employs TRBV5-8 and TRBJ2-7; D is possibly TRBD2 (6 bases). Trimming cost V 2 bases and J 0 bases, with 18 bases left between them. Germline V lookup: CDR1 SGHTS, CDR2 YDEGEE. The CDR3 has 17 residues. The CDR3 here is CASSFSSRLAVSYEQYF. The DNA of the CDR3 is TGTGCCAGCAGCTTCTCGTCTCGCTTAGCGGTCTCCTACGAGCAGTACTTC.

V is TRBV7-2 and J is TRBJ2-2; D remains ambiguous. The length of the CDR3 is 14 residues. CDR1 is SGHTA and CDR2 is FQGNSA in the germline V gene. Trimming took off 6 bases at V and 1 base at J, with 9 bases between the two ends. CDR3 protein: CASRVTLNTGELFF. The CDR3, as DNA: TGTGCCAGCAGGGTCACTTTGAACACCGGGGAGCTGTTTTTT.

V and J are TRBV30 and TRBJ2-5; D is unresolved. V lost 0 bases and J lost 2, with 10 bases in between. Germline values: CDR1 GTSNPN, CDR2 SVGIG (reference sequence). The CDR3 contains 14 residues. In nucleotides, the CDR3 is TGTGCCTGGAGTGTACAATCCAATCAAGAGACCCAGTACTTC. Translation: CAWSVQSNQETQYF. Using reference TRBV30 and TRBJ2-5 for the parts outside the CDR3, the full variable domain is SQTIHQWPATLVQPVGSPLSLECTVEGTSNPNLYWYRQAAGRGLQLLFYSVGIGQISSEVPQNLSASRPQDRQFILSSKKLLLSDSGFYLCAWSVQSNQETQYFGPGTRLLVL.

The sample holds one count of this clone. The chain couples TRBV7-2 to TRBJ2-5; D remains unclear. Deletions cut 2 bases from V and 0 bases from J, with 7 bases between. Germline values: CDR1 SGHTA, CDR2 FQGNSA. The CDR3 loop spans 14 amino acids. This CDR3 reads CASSLQEYQETQYF. The DNA of the CDR3 is TGTGCCAGCAGCTTACAGGAGTACCAAGAGACCCAGTACTTC.

This sequence joins TRBV19 and TRBJ2-7; TRBD2 might be the D (7 bases). Germline V gives CDR1 LNHDA, CDR2 SQIVND (reference sequence). This CDR3 comprises 15 residues. The ends were cut back, 0 bases at V and 2 bases at J, with 11 bases in the middle. The CDR3: CASSIEGGTTYEQYF. The CDR3 bases are TGTGCCAGTAGTATAGAAGGGGGGACTACCTACGAGCAGTACTTC.

To note about this clone: The same CDR3 is also encoded by other DNA sequences in this sample. The J gene is TRBJ2-7, the V gene TRBV4-2; D remains unclear. V lost 0 bases and J lost 2, with 2 bases in between. The CDR3 runs to 12 residues. Germline V CDR1 and CDR2: LGHNA, YNFKEQ. This chain's CDR3 is CASSQDAYEQYF. CDR3 nucleotides: TGTGCCAGCAGCCAAGATGCCTACGAGCAGTACTTC.

The chain couples TRBV10-2 to TRBJ2-7, with D hard to call. Germline V CDR1 and CDR2: WSHSY, SAAADI. Between the trimmed V and J ends, which lost 0 bases and 2 bases, there was a span of 14 bases. The CDR3 sequence is 16 residues long. In DNA form, the CDR3 reads TGCGCCAGCAGTGAGTCGCTCGACATAGTCCCCTACGAGCAGTACTTC. Protein sequence: CASSESLDIVPYEQYF.

This clone was seen a handful of times. This rearrangement joins TRBV19 to TRBJ2-1; 7 bases map to TRBD2. The CDR3 extends over 14 amino acids. Germline V gene lookup returns CDR1 LNHDA and CDR2 SQIVND (reference sequence). V trimming: 4 bases; J trimming: 8 bases; junction bases outside the gene matches: 8. The CDR3 coding sequence is TGTGCCAGTAGTAGAGAGCGGGAAGGGTATGAGCAGTTCTTC. Protein: CASSREREGYEQFF.

The V call is TRBV5-1, the J call TRBJ2-5, with a tentative D call TRBD2 (6 bases). This CDR3 is built from 16 residues. V gave up 0 bases and J gave up 5 bases, with 17 bases separating them. In germline, CDR1 is SGHRS, CDR2 YFSETQ. The CDR3 spells CASSLDGSDLGETQYF. In nucleotides, the CDR3 is TGCGCCAGCAGCTTGGACGGGAGCGACCTTGGGGAGACCCAGTACTTC.

The genes are TRBV30 and TRBJ1-3, with 8 bases aligning to TRBD1. Germline CDR1 GTSNPN, CDR2 SVGIG (reference sequence). Unmatched junction bases numbered 4, after V lost 0 bases and J lost 3 bases. The CDR3 extends over 15 amino acids. The CDR3 protein is CAWSVTGTGGNTIYF. The DNA of the CDR3 is TGTGCCTGGAGTGTAACGGGGACAGGTGGAAACACCATATATTTT.

The rearrangement joins TRBV9 to TRBJ1-2; D gene uncertain. Germline V gives CDR1 SGDLS, CDR2 YYNGEE. There are 13 residues in the CDR3. Between the trimmed V and J ends, which lost 4 bases and 6 bases, there was a span of 13 bases. The CDR3: CASSPRRSDGYTF. CDR3 sequence (DNA): TGTGCCAGCAGCCCACGGCGATCGGATGGCTACACCTTC.

The CDR3 nucleotides are TGTGCCAGCAGTGAATATGGCCAGGGCCTCAATCAGCCCCAGCATTTT. This encodes CASSEYGQGLNQPQHF. The chain carries TRBV6-1 and TRBJ1-5; D might be TRBD1 (5 bases). CDR1 is MNHNS and CDR2 is SASEGT in the germline V gene. The ends were cut back, 2 bases at V and 3 bases at J, with 14 bases in the middle. The length of the CDR3 is 16 residues.

This rearrangement joins TRBV6-5 to TRBJ1-1; 11 bases agree with TRBD1. The CDR3 is 15 amino acids. Germline V gene sequence: CDR1 MNHEY, CDR2 SVGAGI. V trimming: 5 bases; J trimming: 5 bases; junction bases outside the gene matches: 7. CDR3 region: CASSKGQGARTEAFF. The CDR3 DNA reads TGTGCCAGCAGTAAAGGACAGGGGGCGCGGACTGAAGCTTTCTTT.

This clone occurred once. V gene TRBV4-3 combines with J gene TRBJ2-7, with D hard to call. With 4 bases removed from V and 0 bases from J, the gap between germline ends came to 13 bases. Germline V gene data show CDR1 as LGHNA and CDR2 as YSLEER. The CDR3 contains 15 residues. CDR3: CASSPFRGSSYEQYF. The CDR3 DNA reads TGCGCCAGCAGCCCATTCCGCGGAAGCTCCTACGAGCAGTACTTC.

The J gene is TRBJ2-7, the V gene TRBV15; D uncertain. This CDR3 has 14 amino acids. The germline CDR1 and CDR2 sequences are LNHNV and YYDKDF (reference sequence). With 0 bases removed from V and 0 bases from J, the gap between germline ends came to 6 bases. CDR3 sequence (DNA): TGTGCCACCAGCAGAGATTCCAGCTCCTACGAGCAGTACTTC. As protein: CATSRDSSSYEQYF. Full variable domain (remainder filled in from reference TRBV15 and TRBJ2-7): DAMVIQNPRYQVTQFGKPVTLSCSQTLNHNVMYWYQQKSSQAPKLLFHYYDKDFNNEADTPDNFQSRRPNTSFCFLDIRSPGLGDTAMYLCATSRDSSSYEQYFGPGTRLTVT.

The V call is TRBV28, the J call TRBJ2-7; D is perhaps TRBD2 (6 bases). CDR3 length: 12 amino acids. V was pared by 4 bases and J by 7 bases, with 11 bases between. Germline loops: CDR1 MDHEN, CDR2 SYDVKM. In nucleotides, the CDR3 is TGTGCCAGCAGTTCCCCCGGGAGAGAGCAGTACTTC. Its protein is CASSSPGREQYF.

V is TRBV9 and J is TRBJ2-7; 7 nucleotides match TRBD2. From germline, CDR1 is SGDLS and CDR2 YYNGEE. V trimming: 5 bases; J trimming: 5 bases; junction bases outside the gene matches: 7. This CDR3 is 13 amino acids long. For the CDR3, the DNA is TGTGCCAGCAGTAGCGGGTTCCTAGACGAGCAGTACTTC. Translating it yields CASSSGFLDEQYF. Drawing the rest from reference TRBV9 and TRBJ2-7, the complete variable domain is DSGVTQTPKHLITATGQRVTLRCSPRSGDLSVYWYQQSLDQGLQFLIQYYNGEERAKGNILERFSAQQFPDLHSELNLSSLELGDSALYFCASSSGFLDEQYFGPGTRLTVT.

The gene calls are TRBV27 and TRBJ2-2; D is uncertain. This CDR3 is built from 15 residues. Trimming removed 8 bases from V and 7 bases from J, with 20 bases in between. CDR1 is MNHEY, CDR2 SMNVEV, per germline (reference sequence). CDR3 loop: CASRRPRALVGELFF. For the CDR3, the DNA is TGTGCCAGCCGACGCCCCCGGGCATTGGTCGGGGAGCTGTTTTTT.